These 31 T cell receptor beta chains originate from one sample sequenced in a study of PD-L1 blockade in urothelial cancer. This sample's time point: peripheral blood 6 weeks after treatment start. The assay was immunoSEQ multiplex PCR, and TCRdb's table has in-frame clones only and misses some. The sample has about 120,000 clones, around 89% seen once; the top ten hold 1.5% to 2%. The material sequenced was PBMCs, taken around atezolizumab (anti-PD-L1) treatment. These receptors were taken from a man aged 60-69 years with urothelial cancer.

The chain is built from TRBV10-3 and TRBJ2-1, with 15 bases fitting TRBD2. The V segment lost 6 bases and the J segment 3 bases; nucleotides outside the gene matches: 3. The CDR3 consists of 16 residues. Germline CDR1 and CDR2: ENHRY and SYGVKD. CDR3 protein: CAISPGLAGGYNEQFF. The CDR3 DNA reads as TGTGCCATCAGCCCGGGACTAGCGGGAGGCTACAATGAGCAGTTCTTC.

For the CDR3, the DNA is TGTGCCAGCAGCGTAGGGGCGGGACAGGGGTTAGGGGGCACTGAAGCTTTCTTT. It specifies CASSVGAGQGLGGTEAFF. This sequence joins TRBV9 and TRBJ1-1; 10 bases agree with TRBD1. J was trimmed by 4 bases and V by 0 bases; bases with no gene match: 12. Per germline, CDR1 SGDLS and CDR2 YYNGEE. CDR3 size: 18 residues.

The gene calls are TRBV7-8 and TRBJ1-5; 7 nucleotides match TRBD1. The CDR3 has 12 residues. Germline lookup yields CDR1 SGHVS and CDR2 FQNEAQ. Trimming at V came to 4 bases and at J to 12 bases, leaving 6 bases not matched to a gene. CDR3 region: CASSSTGELQHF. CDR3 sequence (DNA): TGTGCCAGCAGCTCCACAGGGGAACTCCAGCATTTT.

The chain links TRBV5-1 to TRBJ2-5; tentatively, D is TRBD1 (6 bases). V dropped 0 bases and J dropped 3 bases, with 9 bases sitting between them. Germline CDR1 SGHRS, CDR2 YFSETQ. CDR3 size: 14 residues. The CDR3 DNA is TGCGCCAGCAGCTTGGACAGGGATAAAGAGACCCAGTACTTC. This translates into CASSLDRDKETQYF.

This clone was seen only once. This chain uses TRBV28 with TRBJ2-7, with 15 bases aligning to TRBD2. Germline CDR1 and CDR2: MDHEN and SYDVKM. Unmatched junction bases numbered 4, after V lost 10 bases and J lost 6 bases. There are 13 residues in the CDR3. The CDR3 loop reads CAIGLAGGGEQYF. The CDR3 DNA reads TGTGCCATCGGACTAGCGGGAGGGGGCGAGCAGTACTTC.

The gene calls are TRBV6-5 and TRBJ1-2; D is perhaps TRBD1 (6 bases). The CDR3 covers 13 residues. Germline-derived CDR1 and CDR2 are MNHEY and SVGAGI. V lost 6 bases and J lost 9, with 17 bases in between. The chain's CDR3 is CASRYGTPGSYTF. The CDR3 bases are TGTGCCAGCAGATACGGGACACCGGGCAGCTACACCTTC.

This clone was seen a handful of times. CDR3 sequence: CASSLGTGKYEQYF. The CDR3 DNA is TGTGCCAGCAGCTTAGGGACAGGGAAATACGAGCAGTACTTC. The V call is TRBV11-2, the J call TRBJ2-7, with 8 bases that match TRBD1. V lost 1 base and J lost 4; bases outside the gene matches: 3. Germline loops: CDR1 SGHAT, CDR2 FQNNGV. The CDR3 consists of 14 residues.

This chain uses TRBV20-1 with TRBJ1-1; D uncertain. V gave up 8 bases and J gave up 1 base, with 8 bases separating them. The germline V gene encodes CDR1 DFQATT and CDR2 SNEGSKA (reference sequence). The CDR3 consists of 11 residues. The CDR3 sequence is CSPPGNTEAFF. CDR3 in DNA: TGCAGTCCACCGGGGAACACTGAAGCTTTCTTT.

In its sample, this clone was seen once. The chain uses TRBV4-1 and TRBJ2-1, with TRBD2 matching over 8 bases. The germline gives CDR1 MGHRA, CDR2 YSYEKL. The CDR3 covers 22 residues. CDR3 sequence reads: CEVAGRPQGSNGRGSSYNEQFF. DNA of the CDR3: TGCGAAGTAGCGGGACGACCACAGGGCAGCAATGGACGCGGGAGCTCCTACAATGAGCAGTTCTTC.

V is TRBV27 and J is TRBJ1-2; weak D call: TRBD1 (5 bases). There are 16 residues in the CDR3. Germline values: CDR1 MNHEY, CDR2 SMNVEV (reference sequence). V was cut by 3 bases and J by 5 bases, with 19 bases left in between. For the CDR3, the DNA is TGTGCCAGCAGTTTGGCCGGCCAGGGTGATTTATATGGCTACACCTTC. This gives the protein CASSLAGQGDLYGYTF.

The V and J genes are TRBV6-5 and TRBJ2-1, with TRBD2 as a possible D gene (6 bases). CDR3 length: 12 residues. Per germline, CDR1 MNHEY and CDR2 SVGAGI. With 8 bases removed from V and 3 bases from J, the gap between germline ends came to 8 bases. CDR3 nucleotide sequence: TGTGCCAGCGGAGGGAACTACAATGAGCAGTTCTTC. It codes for CASGGNYNEQFF.

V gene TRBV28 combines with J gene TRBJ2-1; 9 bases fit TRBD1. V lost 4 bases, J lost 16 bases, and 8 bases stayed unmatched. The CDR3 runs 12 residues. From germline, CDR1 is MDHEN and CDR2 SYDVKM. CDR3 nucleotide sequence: TGTGCCAGCAGTTCCGGGACAGGGACATACTTCTTC. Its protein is CASSSGTGTYFF. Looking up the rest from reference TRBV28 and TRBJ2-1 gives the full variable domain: DVKVTQSSRYLVKRTGEKVFLECVQDMDHENMFWYRQDPGLGLRLIYFSYDVKMKEKGDIPEGYSVSREKKERFSLILESASTNQTSMYLCASSSGTGTYFFGPGTRLTVL.

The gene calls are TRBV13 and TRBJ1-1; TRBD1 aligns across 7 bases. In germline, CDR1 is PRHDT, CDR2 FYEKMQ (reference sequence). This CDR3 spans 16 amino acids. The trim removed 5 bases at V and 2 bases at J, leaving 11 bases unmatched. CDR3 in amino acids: CASSTGTASYNTEAFF. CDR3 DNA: TGTGCCAGCAGCACGGGGACAGCCTCTTATAACACTGAAGCTTTCTTT.

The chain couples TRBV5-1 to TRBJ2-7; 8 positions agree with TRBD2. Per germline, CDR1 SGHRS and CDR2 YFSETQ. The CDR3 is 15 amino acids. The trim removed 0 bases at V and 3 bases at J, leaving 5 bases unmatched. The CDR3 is CASSLGGSGIYEQYF. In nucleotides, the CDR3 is TGCGCCAGCAGCTTGGGTGGTAGCGGGATCTACGAGCAGTACTTC.

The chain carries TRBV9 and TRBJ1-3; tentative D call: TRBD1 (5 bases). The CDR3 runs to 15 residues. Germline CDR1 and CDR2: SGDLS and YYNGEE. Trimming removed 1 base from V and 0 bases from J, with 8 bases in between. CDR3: CASSVRDFSGNTIYF. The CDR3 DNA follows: TGTGCCAGCAGCGTAAGGGACTTCTCTGGAAACACCATATATTTT.

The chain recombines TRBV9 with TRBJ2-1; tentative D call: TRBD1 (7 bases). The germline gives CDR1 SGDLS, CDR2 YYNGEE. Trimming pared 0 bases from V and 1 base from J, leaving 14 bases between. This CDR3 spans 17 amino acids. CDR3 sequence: CASSVEGRDSSYNEQFF. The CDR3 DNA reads TGTGCCAGCAGCGTAGAGGGGCGGGACAGTTCCTACAATGAGCAGTTCTTC.

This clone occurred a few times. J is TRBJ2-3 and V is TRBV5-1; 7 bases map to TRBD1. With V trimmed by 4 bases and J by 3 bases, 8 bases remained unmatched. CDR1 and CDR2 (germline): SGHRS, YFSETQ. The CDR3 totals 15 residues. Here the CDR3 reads CASSATGVRTDTQYF. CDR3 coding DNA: TGCGCCAGCAGCGCCACAGGGGTTCGAACAGATACGCAGTATTTT.

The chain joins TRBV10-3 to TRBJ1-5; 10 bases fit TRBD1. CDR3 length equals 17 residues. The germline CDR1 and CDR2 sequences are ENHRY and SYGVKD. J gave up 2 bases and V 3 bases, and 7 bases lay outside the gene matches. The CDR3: CAISEGQGGIGNQPQHF. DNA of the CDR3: TGTGCCATCAGTGAAGGACAGGGGGGGATAGGCAATCAGCCCCAGCATTTT.

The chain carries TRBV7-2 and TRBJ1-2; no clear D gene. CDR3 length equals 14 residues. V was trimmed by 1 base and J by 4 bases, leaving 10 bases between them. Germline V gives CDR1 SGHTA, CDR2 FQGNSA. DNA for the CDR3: TGTGCCAGCAGCTTAGATATAACCAGCTATGGCTACACCTTC. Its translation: CASSLDITSYGYTF.

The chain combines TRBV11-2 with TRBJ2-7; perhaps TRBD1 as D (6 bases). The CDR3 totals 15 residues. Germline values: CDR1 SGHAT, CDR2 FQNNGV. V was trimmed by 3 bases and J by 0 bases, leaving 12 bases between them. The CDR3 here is CASSFLSRGSYEQYF. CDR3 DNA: TGTGCCAGCAGCTTCCTATCCAGGGGCTCCTACGAGCAGTACTTC.

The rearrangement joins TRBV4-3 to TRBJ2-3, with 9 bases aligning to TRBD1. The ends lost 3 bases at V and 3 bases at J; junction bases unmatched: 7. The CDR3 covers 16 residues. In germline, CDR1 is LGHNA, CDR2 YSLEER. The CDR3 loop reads CASSQKQGARTDTQYF. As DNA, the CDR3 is TGCGCCAGCAGCCAGAAACAGGGGGCGAGGACAGATACGCAGTATTTT.

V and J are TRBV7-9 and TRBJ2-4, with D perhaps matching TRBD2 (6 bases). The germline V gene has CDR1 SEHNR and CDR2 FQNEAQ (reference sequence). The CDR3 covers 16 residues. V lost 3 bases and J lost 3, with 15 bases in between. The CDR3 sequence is CASSFPTGTYKNIQYF. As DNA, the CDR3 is TGTGCCAGCAGCTTCCCCACCGGGACTTACAAAAACATTCAGTACTTC.

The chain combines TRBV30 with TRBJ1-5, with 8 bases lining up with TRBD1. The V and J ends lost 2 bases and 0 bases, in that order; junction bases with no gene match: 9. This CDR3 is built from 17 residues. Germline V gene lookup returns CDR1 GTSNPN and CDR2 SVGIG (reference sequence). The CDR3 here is CAWSPYGTGLSNQPQHF. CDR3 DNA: TGTGCCTGGAGTCCTTACGGGACAGGCCTTAGCAATCAGCCCCAGCATTTT. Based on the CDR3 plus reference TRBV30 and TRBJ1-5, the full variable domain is SQTIHQWPATLVQPVGSPLSLECTVEGTSNPNLYWYRQAAGRGLQLLFYSVGIGQISSEVPQNLSASRPQDRQFILSSKKLLLSDSGFYLCAWSPYGTGLSNQPQHFGDGTRLSIL.

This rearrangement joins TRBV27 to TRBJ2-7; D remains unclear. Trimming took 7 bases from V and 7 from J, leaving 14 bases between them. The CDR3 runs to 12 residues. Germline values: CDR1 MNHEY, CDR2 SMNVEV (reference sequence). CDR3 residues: CASTGPTLEQYF. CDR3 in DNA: TGTGCCAGCACTGGCCCCACGCTGGAGCAGTACTTC.

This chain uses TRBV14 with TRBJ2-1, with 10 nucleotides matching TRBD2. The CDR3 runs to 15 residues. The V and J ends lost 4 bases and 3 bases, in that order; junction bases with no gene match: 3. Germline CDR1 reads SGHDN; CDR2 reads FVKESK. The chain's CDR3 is CASSPLAGNYNEQFF. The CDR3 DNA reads TGTGCCAGCAGCCCACTAGCGGGGAACTACAATGAGCAGTTCTTC.

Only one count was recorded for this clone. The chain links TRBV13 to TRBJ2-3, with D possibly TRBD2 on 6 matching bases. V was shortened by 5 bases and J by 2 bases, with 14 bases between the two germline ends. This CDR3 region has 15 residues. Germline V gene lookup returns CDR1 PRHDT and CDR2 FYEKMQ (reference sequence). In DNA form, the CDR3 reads TGTGCCAGCAGCCCCCTCGGGGGACTCACAGATACGCAGTATTTT. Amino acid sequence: CASSPLGGLTDTQYF.

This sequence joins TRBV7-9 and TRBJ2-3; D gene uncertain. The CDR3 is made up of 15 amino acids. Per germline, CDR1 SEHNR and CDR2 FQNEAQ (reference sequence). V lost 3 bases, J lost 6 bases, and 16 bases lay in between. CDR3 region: CASSLGLPFLDTQYF. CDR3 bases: TGTGCCAGCAGCTTGGGCTTGCCTTTCCTGGATACGCAGTATTTT.

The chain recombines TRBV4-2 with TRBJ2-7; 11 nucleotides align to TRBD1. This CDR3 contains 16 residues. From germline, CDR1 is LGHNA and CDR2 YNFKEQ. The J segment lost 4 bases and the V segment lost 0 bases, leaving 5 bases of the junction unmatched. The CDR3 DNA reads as TGTGCCAGCAGCCAAGAGGAGGGACAGGGGGGTTACGAGCAGTACTTC. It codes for CASSQEEGQGGYEQYF.

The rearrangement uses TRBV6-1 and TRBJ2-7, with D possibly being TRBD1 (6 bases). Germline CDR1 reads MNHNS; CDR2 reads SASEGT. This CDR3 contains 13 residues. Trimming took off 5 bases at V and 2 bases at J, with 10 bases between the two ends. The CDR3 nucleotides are TGTGCCAGCAGTTTTACAGGGACCTACGAGCAGTACTTC. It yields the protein CASSFTGTYEQYF.

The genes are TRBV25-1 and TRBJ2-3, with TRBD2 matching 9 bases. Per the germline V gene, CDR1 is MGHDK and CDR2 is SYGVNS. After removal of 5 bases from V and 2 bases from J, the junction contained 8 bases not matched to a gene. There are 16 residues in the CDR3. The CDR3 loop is CASSLKAGGTTDTQYF. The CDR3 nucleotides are TGTGCCAGCAGTTTAAAAGCGGGAGGAACCACAGATACGCAGTATTTT.

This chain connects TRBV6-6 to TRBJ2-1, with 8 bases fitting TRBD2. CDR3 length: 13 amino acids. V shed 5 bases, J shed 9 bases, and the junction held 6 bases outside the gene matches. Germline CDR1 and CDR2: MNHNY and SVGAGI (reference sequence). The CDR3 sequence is CASSPGLVTEQFF. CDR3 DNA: TGTGCCAGCAGTCCGGGACTAGTGACTGAGCAGTTCTTC.